The following is a T cell receptor beta chain sequence with its context. Assay: immunoSEQ multiplex PCR; the TCRdb copy retains only in-frame clones and omits some. The sample carries about 84,000 clones, about 82% recorded once. The length of the CDR3 is 13 residues. The ends were cut back, 2 bases at V and 3 bases at J, with 11 bases in the middle. CDR1 is GTSNPN, CDR2 SVGIG, per germline (reference sequence). These data belong to a study of cytotoxic CD8 clonotypes in ibrutinib-treated CLL. The sequence derives from a human donor with chronic lymphocytic leukemia. This rearrangement joins TRBV30 to TRBJ2-7; tentative D call: TRBD1 (6 bases). Sequenced here: PBMCs, sampled before ibrutinib treatment. CDR3 sequence reads: CAWSTGQLYEQYF. CDR3 sequence (DNA): TGTGCCTGGAGTACCGGACAGCTCTACGAGCAGTACTTC.